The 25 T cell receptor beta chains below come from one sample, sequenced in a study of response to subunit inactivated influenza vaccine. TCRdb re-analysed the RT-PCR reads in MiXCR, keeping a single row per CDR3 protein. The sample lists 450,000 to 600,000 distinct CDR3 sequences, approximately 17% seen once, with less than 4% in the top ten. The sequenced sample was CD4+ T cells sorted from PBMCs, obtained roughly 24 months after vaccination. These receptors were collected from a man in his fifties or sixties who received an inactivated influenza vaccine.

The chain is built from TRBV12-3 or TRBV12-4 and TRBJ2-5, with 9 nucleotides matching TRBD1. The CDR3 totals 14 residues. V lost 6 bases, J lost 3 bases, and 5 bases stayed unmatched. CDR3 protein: CASSWGQGKETQYF. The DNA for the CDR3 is TGTGCCAGCAGCTGGGGACAGGGAAAAGAGACCCAGTACTTC.

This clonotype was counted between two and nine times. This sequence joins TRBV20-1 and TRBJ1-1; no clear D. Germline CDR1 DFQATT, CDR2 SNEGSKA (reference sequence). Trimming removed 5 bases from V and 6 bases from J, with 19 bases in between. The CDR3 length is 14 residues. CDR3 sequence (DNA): TGCAGTGCTCCCGGACCGGGAGGGCCCCCTGAAGCTTTCTTT. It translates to CSAPGPGGPPEAFF.

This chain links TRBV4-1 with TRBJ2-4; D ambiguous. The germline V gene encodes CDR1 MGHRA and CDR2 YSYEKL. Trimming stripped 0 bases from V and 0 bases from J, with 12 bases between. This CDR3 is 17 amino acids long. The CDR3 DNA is TGCGCCAGCAGCCAAGATATTGGTACCCAAGCCAAAAACATTCAGTACTTC. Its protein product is CASSQDIGTQAKNIQYF.

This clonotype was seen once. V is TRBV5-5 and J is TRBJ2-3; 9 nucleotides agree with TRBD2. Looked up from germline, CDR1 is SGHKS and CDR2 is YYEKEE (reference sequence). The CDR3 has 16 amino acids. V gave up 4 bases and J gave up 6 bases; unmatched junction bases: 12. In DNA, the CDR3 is TGTGCCAGCAGCGAAACAGCGGGGGGCCCTTTGGATACGCAGTATTTT. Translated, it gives CASSETAGGPLDTQYF.

CDR3 sequence: CASSLSSGASGANVLTF. The CDR3, as DNA: TGTGCCAGCAGCTTATCTAGCGGGGCATCTGGGGCCAACGTCCTGACTTTC. The chain uses TRBV7-2 and TRBJ2-6, with TRBD2 identical over 9 bases. The CDR3 has 17 amino acids. Germline trimming cut 2 bases from V and 1 base from J; bases unmatched to any gene: 3. CDR1 and CDR2 (germline): SGHTA, FQGNSA.

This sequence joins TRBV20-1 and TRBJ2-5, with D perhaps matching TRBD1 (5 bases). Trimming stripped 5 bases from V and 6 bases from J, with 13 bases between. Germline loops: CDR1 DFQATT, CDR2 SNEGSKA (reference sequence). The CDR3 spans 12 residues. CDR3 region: CSAGSSGQTQYF. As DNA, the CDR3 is TGCAGTGCTGGGTCCTCAGGGCAGACCCAGTACTTC.

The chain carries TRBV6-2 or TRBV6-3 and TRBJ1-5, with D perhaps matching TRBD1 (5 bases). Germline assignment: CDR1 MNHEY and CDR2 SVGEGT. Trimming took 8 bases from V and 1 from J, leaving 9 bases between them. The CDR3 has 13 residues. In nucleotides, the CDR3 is TGTGCCAGCGGGAGGGGAAGCAATCAGCCCCAGCATTTT. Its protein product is CASGRGSNQPQHF.

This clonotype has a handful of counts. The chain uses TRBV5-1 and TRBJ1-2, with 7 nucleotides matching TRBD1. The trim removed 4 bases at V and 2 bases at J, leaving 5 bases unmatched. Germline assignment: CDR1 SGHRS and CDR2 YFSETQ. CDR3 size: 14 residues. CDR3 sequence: CASSDGTVNYGYTF. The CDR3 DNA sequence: TGCGCCAGCAGCGATGGGACAGTCAACTATGGCTACACCTTC.

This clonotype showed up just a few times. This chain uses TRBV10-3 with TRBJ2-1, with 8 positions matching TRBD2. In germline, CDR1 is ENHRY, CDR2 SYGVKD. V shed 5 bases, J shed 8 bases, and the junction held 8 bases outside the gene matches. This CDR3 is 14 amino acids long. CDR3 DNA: TGTGCCATCAGTCCGGGACTAGGAACCCATGAGCAGTTCTTC. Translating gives CAISPGLGTHEQFF.

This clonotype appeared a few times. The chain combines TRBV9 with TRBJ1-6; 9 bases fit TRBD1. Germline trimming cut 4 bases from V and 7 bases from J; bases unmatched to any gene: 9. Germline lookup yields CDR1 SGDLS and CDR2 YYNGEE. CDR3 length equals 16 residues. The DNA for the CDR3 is TGTGCCAGCAGCACACGAAGACAGGGGGAAAATTCACCCCTCCACTTT. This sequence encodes CASSTRRQGENSPLHF.

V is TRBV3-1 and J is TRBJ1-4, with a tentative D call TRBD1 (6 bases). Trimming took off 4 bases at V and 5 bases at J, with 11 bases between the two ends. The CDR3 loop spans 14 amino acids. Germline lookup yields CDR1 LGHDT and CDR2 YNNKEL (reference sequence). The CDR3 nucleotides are TGTGCCAGCAGCCCCGGGACAAGGAATGAAAAACTGTTTTTT. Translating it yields CASSPGTRNEKLFF.

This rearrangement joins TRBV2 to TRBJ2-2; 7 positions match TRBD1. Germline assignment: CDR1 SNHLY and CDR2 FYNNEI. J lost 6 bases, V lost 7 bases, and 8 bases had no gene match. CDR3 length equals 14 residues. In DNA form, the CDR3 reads TGTGCCAGCACCCGACAGGGCCCCCCCGGGGAGCTGTTTTTT. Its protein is CASTRQGPPGELFF.

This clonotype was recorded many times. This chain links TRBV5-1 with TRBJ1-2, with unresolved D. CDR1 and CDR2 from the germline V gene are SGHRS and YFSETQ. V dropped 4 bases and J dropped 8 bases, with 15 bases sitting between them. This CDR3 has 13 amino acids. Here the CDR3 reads CASSMDGVVGYTF. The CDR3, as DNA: TGCGCCAGCAGCATGGACGGAGTGGTAGGCTACACCTTC.

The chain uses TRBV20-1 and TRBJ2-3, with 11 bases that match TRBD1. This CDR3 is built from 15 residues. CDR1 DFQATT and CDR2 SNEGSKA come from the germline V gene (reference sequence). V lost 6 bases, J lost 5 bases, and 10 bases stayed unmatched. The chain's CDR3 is CSARWDRGAEDTQYF. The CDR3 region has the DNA TGCAGTGCCCGCTGGGACAGGGGGGCGGAAGATACGCAGTATTTT.

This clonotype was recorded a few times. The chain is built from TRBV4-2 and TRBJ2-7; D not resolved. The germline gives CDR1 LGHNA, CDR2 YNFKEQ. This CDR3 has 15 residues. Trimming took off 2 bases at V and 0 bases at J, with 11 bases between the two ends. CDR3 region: CASSQSRLRSYEQYF. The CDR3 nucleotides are TGTGCCAGCAGCCAAAGTCGGCTGCGCTCCTACGAGCAGTACTTC.

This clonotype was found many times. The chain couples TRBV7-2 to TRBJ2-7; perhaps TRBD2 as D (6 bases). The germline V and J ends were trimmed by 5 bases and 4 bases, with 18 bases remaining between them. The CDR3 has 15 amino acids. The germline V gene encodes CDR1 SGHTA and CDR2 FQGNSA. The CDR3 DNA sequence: TGTGCCAGCAGCGACCCCCGGCGCGGGGCTTACGAGCAGTACTTC. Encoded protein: CASSDPRRGAYEQYF.

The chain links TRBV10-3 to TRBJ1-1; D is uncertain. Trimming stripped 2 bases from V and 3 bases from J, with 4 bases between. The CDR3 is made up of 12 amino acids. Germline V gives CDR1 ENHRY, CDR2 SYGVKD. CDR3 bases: TGTGCCATCAGTGAGGGGGACACTGAAGCTTTCTTT. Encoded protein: CAISEGDTEAFF.

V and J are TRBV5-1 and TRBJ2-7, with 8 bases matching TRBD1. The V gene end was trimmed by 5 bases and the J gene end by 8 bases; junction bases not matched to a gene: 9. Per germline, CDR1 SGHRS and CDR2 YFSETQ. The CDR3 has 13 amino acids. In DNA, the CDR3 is TGCGCCAGCAGGCCCTCCGGGACAGGCCAGCAGTACTTC. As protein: CASRPSGTGQQYF.

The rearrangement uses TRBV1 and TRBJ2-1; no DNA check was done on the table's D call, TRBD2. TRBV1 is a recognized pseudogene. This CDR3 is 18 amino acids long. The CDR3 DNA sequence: TGCACCAGCAGCCAAGATCAGGCCAGGGCTAGCGGTAACAATGAGCAGTTCTTC. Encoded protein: CTSSQDQARASGNNEQFF.

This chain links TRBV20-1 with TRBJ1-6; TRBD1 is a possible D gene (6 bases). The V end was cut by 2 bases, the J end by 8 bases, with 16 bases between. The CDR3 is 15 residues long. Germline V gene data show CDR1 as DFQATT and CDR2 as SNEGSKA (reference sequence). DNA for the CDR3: TGCAGTGCTAGACCCCAAACAGGGATTTATTCACCCCTCCACTTT. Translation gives CSARPQTGIYSPLHF.

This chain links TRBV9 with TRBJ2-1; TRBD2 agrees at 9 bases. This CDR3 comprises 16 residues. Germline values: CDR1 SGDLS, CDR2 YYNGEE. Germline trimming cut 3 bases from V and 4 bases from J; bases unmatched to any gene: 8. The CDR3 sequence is CASSGGGGRGYNEQFF. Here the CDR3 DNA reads TGTGCCAGCAGCGGTGGTGGCGGGAGGGGGTACAATGAGCAGTTCTTC.

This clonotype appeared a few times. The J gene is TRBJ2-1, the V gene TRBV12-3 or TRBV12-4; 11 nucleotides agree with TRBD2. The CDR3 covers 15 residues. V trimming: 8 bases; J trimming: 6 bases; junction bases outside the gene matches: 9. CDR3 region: CASLAGGHPVNEQFF. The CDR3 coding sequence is TGTGCCAGCCTAGCGGGGGGCCACCCGGTCAATGAGCAGTTCTTC.

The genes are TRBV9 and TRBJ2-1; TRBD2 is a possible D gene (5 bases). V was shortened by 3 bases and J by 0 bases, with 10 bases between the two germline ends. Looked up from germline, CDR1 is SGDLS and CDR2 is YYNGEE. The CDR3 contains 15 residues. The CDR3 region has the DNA TGTGCCAGCAGCGCCCGAGAGGGCTCCTACAATGAGCAGTTCTTC. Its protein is CASSAREGSYNEQFF.

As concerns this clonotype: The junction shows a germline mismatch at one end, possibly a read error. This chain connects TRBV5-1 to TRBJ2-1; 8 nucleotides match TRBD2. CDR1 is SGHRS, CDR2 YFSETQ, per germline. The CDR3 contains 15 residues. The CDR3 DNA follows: TGCGCCAGCAGCTTAGCGGGGGAGACCTACAATGAGCTGTTCTTC. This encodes CASSLAGETYNELFF.

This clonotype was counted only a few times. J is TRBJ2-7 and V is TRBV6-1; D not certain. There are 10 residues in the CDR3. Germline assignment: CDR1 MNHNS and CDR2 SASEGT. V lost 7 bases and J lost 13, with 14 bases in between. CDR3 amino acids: CASNTRPKYF. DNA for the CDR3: TGTGCCAGCAATACACGCCCGAAATACTTC.